Listed below are T cell receptor beta chains from one sample, sequenced in a study of PD-1 blockade in classical Hodgkin lymphoma. Sequencing used immunoSEQ multiplex PCR; TCRdb keeps in-frame clones, though not all of them. The sample carries more than 20,000 clones, approximately 67% recorded once. The sequencing here drew on CD4+ T cells from blood, taken before the fourth cycle of nivolumab. These receptors were obtained from a human donor with classical Hodgkin lymphoma. The CDR3 runs from the conserved cysteine through the conserved F or W. Fields, in order: clone size, D gene, CDR3 length, J gene, V gene, CDR3 protein, CDR3 DNA. D genes are given only for firm matches. The size of a clone is reported for some rows only, either as once, few or many, or as a class for expanded clones.

.,.,15,TRBJ1-2,TRBV7-2,CASSTRGSVTNGYTF,TGTGCCAGCAGTACCAGAGGGTCAGTGACAAATGGCTACACCTTC
.,.,12,TRBJ2-5,TRBV11-2,CASSFLGETQYF,TGTGCCAGCAGCTTTTTGGGAGAGACCCAGTACTTC
.,.,13,TRBJ1-2,TRBV11-2,CASSLAQGYGYTF,TGTGCCAGCAGCTTAGCACAGGGATATGGCTACACCTTC
.,TRBD1,16,TRBJ2-7,TRBV7-2,CASSLASGTGSDEQYF,TGTGCCAGCAGCTTAGCTTCTGGGACAGGGTCCGACGAGCAGTACTTC
.,TRBD1,15,TRBJ2-5,TRBV9,CASSGGTGNWETQYF,TGTGCCAGCAGCGGTGGGACAGGGAATTGGGAGACCCAGTACTTC
.,TRBD1,14,TRBJ1-4,TRBV19,CASSIQGANEKLFF,TGTGCCAGTAGTATACAGGGGGCTAATGAAAAACTGTTTTTT
.,TRBD2,16,TRBJ2-3,TRBV5-1,CASSLVLAGGTDTQYF,TGCGCCAGCAGCTTGGTGTTAGCGGGGGGCACAGATACGCAGTATTTT
.,.,13,TRBJ2-5,TRBV6-6,CASSDGQGGTQYF,TGTGCCAGCAGTGACGGTCAGGGGGGGACCCAGTACTTC
.,TRBD1,14,TRBJ2-2,TRBV7-2,CASSWTGDSGELFF,TGTGCCAGCAGCTGGACAGGGGACTCCGGGGAGCTGTTTTTT
medium-sized,TRBD1,11,TRBJ1-1,TRBV30,CACRDRSEAFF,TGTGCCTGCCGGGACAGAAGTGAAGCTTTCTTT
.,.,13,TRBJ1-1,TRBV2,CASSQGENTEAFF,TGTGCCAGCAGCCAGGGAGAGAACACTGAAGCTTTCTTT
.,.,14,TRBJ1-5,TRBV30,CAWRDPGSNQPQHF,TGTGCCTGGAGGGACCCTGGGAGCAATCAGCCCCAGCATTTT
.,TRBD1,17,TRBJ2-7,TRBV5-1,CASSLETIPGQGGEQYF,TGCGCCAGCAGCTTGGAGACGATACCGGGACAGGGGGGCGAGCAGTACTTC
.,.,15,TRBJ1-2,TRBV7-2,CASSLVGGGFYGYTF,TGTGCCAGCAGCTTAGTTGGCGGGGGCTTCTATGGCTACACCTTC
.,TRBD2,13,TRBJ2-3,TRBV6-5,CASRRGGTDTQYF,TGTGCCAGCAGGCGGGGGGGCACAGATACGCAGTATTTT
.,.,13,TRBJ1-5,TRBV7-2,CASSIDSNQPQHF,TGTGCCAGCAGCATAGATTCGAATCAGCCCCAGCATTTT
.,TRBD2,15,TRBJ2-3,TRBV7-8,CASSLVAGGADTQYF,TGTGCCAGCAGCTTAGTTGCGGGGGGGGCAGATACGCAGTATTTT
.,.,13,TRBJ2-5,TRBV18,CASSVGDLETQYF,TGTGCCAGCTCCGTGGGGGACCTAGAGACCCAGTACTTC
few,TRBD2,17,TRBJ2-7,TRBV11-2,CASSPAFRRGGSYEQYF,TGTGCCAGCAGCCCTGCTTTCCGTCGCGGGGGTAGTTACGAGCAGTACTTC
once,.,14,TRBJ2-3,TRBV5-1,CASSLASSTDTQYF,TGCGCCAGCAGCTTGGCTTCTAGCACAGATACGCAGTATTTT
.,.,15,TRBJ1-3,TRBV7-9,CASSFRGAHEDTIYF,TGTGCCAGCAGCTTTAGGGGCGCACACGAGGACACCATATATTTT
.,TRBD2,15,TRBJ2-7,TRBV5-1,CASSLSGGGVDEQYF,TGCGCCAGCAGCTTGTCGGGAGGAGGGGTTGACGAGCAGTACTTC
.,.,13,TRBJ1-1,TRBV19,CASSGDTDTEAFF,TGTGCCAGTTCAGGGGACACGGACACTGAAGCTTTCTTT
once,TRBD2,14,TRBJ2-2,TRBV7-8,CASRGLAGSGELFF,TGTGCCAGTAGGGGACTAGCGGGGTCCGGGGAGCTGTTTTTT
.,.,13,TRBJ2-6,TRBV18,CASSQDRANVLTF,TGTGCCAGCTCACAGGACCGGGCCAACGTCCTGACTTTC
.,.,11,TRBJ1-2,TRBV7-2,CALSSGEGYTF,TGTGCCCTGAGTTCGGGGGAAGGCTACACCTTC
.,.,14,TRBJ1-5,TRBV6-1,CASSDRNSNQPQHF,TGTGCCAGCAGTGACAGGAATAGCAATCAGCCCCAGCATTTT
few,.,15,TRBJ2-7,TRBV7-2,CASRTSTQGTYEQYF,TGTGCCAGCAGAACGTCCACGCAGGGAACCTACGAGCAGTACTTC
few,.,11,TRBJ2-2,TRBV28,CASSFTGELFF,TGTGCCAGCAGTTTTACCGGGGAGCTGTTTTTT
.,.,15,TRBJ1-1,TRBV18,CASSEFSGLNTEAFF,TGTGCCAGCTCAGAATTCAGCGGACTGAACACTGAAGCTTTCTTT
.,.,15,TRBJ2-7,TRBV7-2,CASSLIPGSSYEQYF,TGTGCCAGCAGCTTAATCCCCGGGAGCTCCTACGAGCAGTACTTC
.,TRBD1,14,TRBJ2-7,TRBV6-5,CASSLGQSSYEQYF,TGTGCCAGCAGTCTGGGACAGAGCTCCTACGAGCAGTACTTC
.,TRBD1,14,TRBJ1-5,TRBV19,CASSMDRDHQPQHF,TGTGCCAGTAGTATGGACAGGGACCATCAGCCCCAGCATTTT
.,.,12,TRBJ1-2,TRBV6-4,CASSDLGKGYTF,TGTGCCAGCAGTGACTTAGGGAAGGGCTACACCTTC
.,TRBD1,14,TRBJ1-1,TRBV6-4,CASRDSDRGTEAFF,TGTGCCAGCAGGGACTCGGACAGGGGTACTGAAGCTTTCTTT
.,TRBD1,16,TRBJ2-7,TRBV6-6,CASSYTGTGASYEQYF,TGTGCCAGCAGTTACACGGGGACAGGGGCTTCCTACGAGCAGTACTTC
.,TRBD2,13,TRBJ2-7,TRBV2,CAGGDVGSYEQYF,TGTGCCGGGGGGGACGTGGGCTCCTACGAGCAGTACTTC
.,.,13,TRBJ1-5,TRBV25-1,CASSVGVNQPQHF,TGTGCCAGCAGTGTAGGGGTAAATCAGCCCCAGCATTTT
few,TRBD2,15,TRBJ2-3,TRBV2,CASTITSGGADTQYF,TGTGCCAGCACTATTACTAGCGGGGGAGCAGATACGCAGTATTTT
few,.,12,TRBJ2-1,TRBV5-1,CASSMTGNEQFF,TGCGCCAGCAGTATGACAGGCAATGAGCAGTTCTTC
.,.,13,TRBJ1-1,TRBV7-6,CASRRGMNTEAFF,TGTGCCAGCAGGAGGGGGATGAACACTGAAGCTTTCTTT